What follows are 26 T cell receptor beta chains derived from one specimen sequenced in a study of blood T cell repertoires in COVID-19. TCRdb's table, derived via immunoSEQ multiplex PCR, lists solely in-frame clones and lacks some. The sample gives 80,000 or so clones, 82% of which show up once; 8% to 13% is in the top ten. What was sequenced was peripheral blood. These receptors all come from a man in his fifties or sixties with acute or convalescent COVID-19.

Points on this clone: Mismatch with germline at one junction end may stem from a read error. This rearrangement joins TRBV12-3 or TRBV12-4 to TRBJ2-7, with 11 bases fitting TRBD1. The CDR3 covers 13 residues. CDR3 sequence (DNA): TGTGCCAGCAGTTTGGGGGACAGGGGGAATGGCGACTTC. It is translated as CASSLGDRGNGDF.

The V call is TRBV6-5, the J call TRBJ1-6, with D possibly matching TRBD1 (6 bases). The length of the CDR3 is 14 residues. V gave up 8 bases and J gave up 9 bases, with 17 bases separating them. Per the germline V gene, CDR1 is MNHEY and CDR2 is SVGAGI. For the CDR3, the DNA is TGTGCCAGCGGGGAGGGGGGCCTTACTTCACCCCTCCACTTT. It codes for CASGEGGLTSPLHF.

This sequence joins TRBV14 and TRBJ2-5; weak D call: TRBD1 (5 bases). The CDR3 loop spans 13 amino acids. V was pared by 6 bases and J by 2 bases, with 10 bases between. Per the germline V gene, CDR1 is SGHDN and CDR2 is FVKESK. The CDR3 sequence is CASSRGLQETQYF. The CDR3 bases are TGTGCCAGCAGTAGGGGCTTACAAGAGACCCAGTACTTC.

V and J are TRBV7-8 and TRBJ2-3; TRBD2 aligns across 8 bases. The J segment lost 0 bases and the V segment lost 1 base, leaving 6 bases of the junction unmatched. Germline V gene sequence: CDR1 SGHVS, CDR2 FQNEAQ. CDR3 length: 17 amino acids. The CDR3 bases are TGTGCCAGCAGCTTAGAGCTTAGCGGGGCGAGCACAGATACGCAGTATTTT. It translates to CASSLELSGASTDTQYF.

The rearrangement joins TRBV11-2 to TRBJ2-3, with TRBD1 identical over 7 bases. The V segment lost 5 bases and the J segment 1 base; nucleotides outside the gene matches: 3. CDR1 is SGHAT, CDR2 FQNNGV, per germline. The CDR3 loop spans 14 amino acids. The CDR3: CASSPTGGTDTQYF. CDR3 bases: TGTGCCAGCAGCCCTACAGGGGGCACAGATACGCAGTATTTT.

This clone was detected a few times. The V and J genes are TRBV2 and TRBJ1-1, with D perhaps matching TRBD1 (6 bases). V was cut by 8 bases and J by 0 bases, with 19 bases left in between. CDR1 is SNHLY, CDR2 FYNNEI, per germline. CDR3 length equals 16 residues. As DNA, the CDR3 is TGTGCCAGCGGGAGGGGGGACAATCTAATGAACACTGAAGCTTTCTTT. Amino acid sequence: CASGRGDNLMNTEAFF. The whole variable domain, remainder taken from reference TRBV2 and TRBJ1-1, is EPEVTQTPSHQVTQMGQEVILRCVPISNHLYFYWYRQILGQKVEFLVSFYNNEISEKSEIFDDQFSVERPDGSNFTLKIRSTKLEDSAMYFCASGRGDNLMNTEAFFGQGTRLTVV.

This clone showed up just once. This sequence joins TRBV20-1 and TRBJ2-3; 10 nucleotides align to TRBD2. The V and J ends lost 3 bases and 3 bases, in that order; junction bases with no gene match: 9. CDR1 is DFQATT, CDR2 SNEGSKA, per germline (reference sequence). The CDR3 has 16 residues. The CDR3 DNA sequence: TGCAGTGCTAGTGAACGGACTAGCGGTGTGACAGATACGCAGTATTTT. This translates into CSASERTSGVTDTQYF.

This chain uses TRBV4-3 with TRBJ2-2, with TRBD2 identical over 8 bases. The CDR3 loop spans 15 amino acids. CDR1 and CDR2 (germline): LGHNA, YSLEER. V trimming: 1 base; J trimming: 8 bases; junction bases outside the gene matches: 6. DNA for the CDR3: TGCGCCAGCAGCCAAGCCTTGCGGGAGGCTGGGGAGCTGTTTTTT. Encoded protein: CASSQALREAGELFF.

Only a few counts were recorded for this clone. The chain is built from TRBV30 and TRBJ2-2, with D unresolved. Germline V lookup: CDR1 GTSNPN, CDR2 SVGIG (reference sequence). V was pared by 4 bases and J by 3 bases, with 6 bases between. There are 12 residues in the CDR3. The chain's CDR3 is CAWNSYTGELFF. Written as DNA, the CDR3 is TGTGCCTGGAATAGTTACACCGGGGAGCTGTTTTTT.

The chain employs TRBV24-1 and TRBJ1-4; no firm D call. The CDR3 is 12 amino acids. Trimming pared 3 bases from V and 5 bases from J, leaving 3 bases between. Germline values: CDR1 KGHDR, CDR2 SFDVKD. CDR3 residues: CATSDQNEKLFF. CDR3 DNA sequence: TGTGCCACCAGTGATCAAAATGAAAAACTGTTTTTT.

The chain is built from TRBV2 and TRBJ2-5; 7 nucleotides agree with TRBD1. The CDR3 has 14 residues. The V gene end was trimmed by 6 bases and the J gene end by 0 bases; junction bases not matched to a gene: 4. Germline V lookup: CDR1 SNHLY, CDR2 FYNNEI. The CDR3 coding sequence is TGTGCCAGCAGCCGGGACAGAAACCAAGAGACCCAGTACTTC. Its translation is CASSRDRNQETQYF.

The chain joins TRBV3-1 (or the pseudogene TRBV3-2) to TRBJ2-1, with 7 bases aligning to TRBD2. CDR3 length: 16 amino acids. V lost 1 base and J lost 5; bases outside the gene matches: 8. Germline assignment: CDR1 LGHDT and CDR2 YNNKEL (reference sequence). The CDR3 coding sequence is TGTGCCAGCAGCCAAGCCCTGCGGGAGATCAACAATGAGCAGTTCTTC. Protein sequence: CASSQALREINNEQFF.

The J gene is TRBJ1-2, the V gene TRBV18, with TRBD1 matching 7 bases. This CDR3 has 13 residues. Germline V gene sequence: CDR1 KGHSH, CDR2 LQKENI. Trimming at V came to 5 bases and at J to 3 bases, leaving 3 bases not matched to a gene. CDR3 nucleotide sequence: TGTGCCAGCTCAGGGGGACAGCACTATGGCTACACCTTC. Protein sequence: CASSGGQHYGYTF.

The chain carries TRBV6-5 and TRBJ2-1; no reliable D call. The CDR3 is 11 residues long. The V end was cut by 2 bases, the J end by 10 bases, with 6 bases between. Germline V gives CDR1 MNHEY, CDR2 SVGAGI. CDR3 protein: CASSYAEEQFF. The CDR3, as DNA: TGTGCCAGCAGTTACGCGGAGGAGCAGTTCTTC.

The sample holds one count of this clone. This rearrangement joins TRBV3-1 (or the pseudogene TRBV3-2) to TRBJ2-5; D assignment may be TRBD1 or TRBD2 (5 bases each). The V gene's germline CDR1 is LGHDT and CDR2 YNNKEL (reference sequence). Trimming stripped 4 bases from V and 7 bases from J, with 16 bases between. The CDR3 spans 14 residues. The CDR3 DNA sequence: TGTGCCAGCAGCCCAGACAGTGCCCGGGGGACCCAGTACTTC. It yields the protein CASSPDSARGTQYF.

The chain employs TRBV12-3 or TRBV12-4 and TRBJ1-4; 7 nucleotides agree with TRBD1. V gave up 8 bases and J gave up 8 bases; unmatched junction bases: 5. The CDR3 sequence is 12 residues long. For the CDR3, the DNA is TGTGCCAGCGGCAGGGGGAAGGAAAAACTGTTTTTT. It specifies CASGRGKEKLFF.

This clone appeared a few times. This rearrangement joins TRBV2 to TRBJ1-2, with D hard to call. Germline V lookup: CDR1 SNHLY, CDR2 FYNNEI. Deletions cut 4 bases from V and 4 bases from J, with 7 bases between. The CDR3 consists of 12 residues. The CDR3 spells CASSAGVYGYTF. The CDR3 DNA sequence: TGTGCCAGCAGTGCCGGGGTCTATGGCTACACCTTC. Full variable domain (missing parts from reference TRBV2 and TRBJ1-2): EPEVTQTPSHQVTQMGQEVILRCVPISNHLYFYWYRQILGQKVEFLVSFYNNEISEKSEIFDDQFSVERPDGSNFTLKIRSTKLEDSAMYFCASSAGVYGYTFGSGTRLTVV.

The chain recombines TRBV7-2 with TRBJ1-2, with a tentative D call TRBD1 (6 bases). V gave up 5 bases and J gave up 4 bases, with 17 bases separating them. Germline V lookup: CDR1 SGHTA, CDR2 FQGNSA. The CDR3 consists of 15 residues. This CDR3 is CASSAKGVSGYGYTF. CDR3 bases: TGTGCCAGCAGCGCGAAGGGGGTATCGGGCTATGGCTACACCTTC. Using reference TRBV7-2 and TRBJ1-2 for the parts outside the CDR3, the full variable domain is GAGVSQSPSNKVTEKGKDVELRCDPISGHTALYWYRQSLGQGLEFLIYFQGNSAPDKSGLPSDRFSAERTGGSVSTLTIQRTQQEDSAVYLCASSAKGVSGYGYTFGSGTRLTVV.

V usage is TRBV30 and J usage is TRBJ1-1, with a weak D call TRBD1 (6 bases). The ends were cut back, 4 bases at V and 5 bases at J, with 11 bases in the middle. This CDR3 spans 12 amino acids. Germline assignment: CDR1 GTSNPN and CDR2 SVGIG (reference sequence). The CDR3 sequence: CAWTGVGTEAFF. CDR3 DNA: TGTGCCTGGACAGGGGTCGGGACTGAAGCTTTCTTT.

J is TRBJ1-2 and V is TRBV5-1; D gene ambiguous. This CDR3 comprises 14 residues. Germline CDR1 and CDR2: SGHRS and YFSETQ. Trimming took off 1 base at V and 4 bases at J, with 11 bases between the two ends. CDR3 nucleotides: TGCGCCAGCAGCTTGTTGGCAGATCTCTATGGCTACACCTTC. Its protein product is CASSLLADLYGYTF.

This clone was found once. The V and J genes are TRBV29-1 and TRBJ2-2; the match to TRBD2 covers 9 bases. The CDR3 contains 18 residues. The germline CDR1 and CDR2 sequences are SQVTM and ANQGSEA. V trimming: 7 bases; J trimming: 5 bases; junction bases outside the gene matches: 20. The CDR3 nucleotides are TGCAGCGCCCTACCCAGAGGTAGCGGGGGCCAGCGAACCGGGGAGCTGTTTTTT. This codes for CSALPRGSGGQRTGELFF.

This chain connects TRBV7-9 to TRBJ2-7; TRBD2 matches at 8 bases. This CDR3 contains 14 residues. Losses at the gene ends were 2 bases for V and 3 bases for J; bases not matched to a gene: 3. In germline, CDR1 is SEHNR, CDR2 FQNEAQ (reference sequence). The DNA for the CDR3 is TGTGCCAGCAGCTTAAGCGGGGGTGACTACGAGCAGTACTTC. It yields the protein CASSLSGGDYEQYF.

J is TRBJ1-2 and V is TRBV19; D is perhaps TRBD1 (6 bases). V was trimmed by 4 bases and J by 4 bases, leaving 13 bases between them. Germline V gene data show CDR1 as LNHDA and CDR2 as SQIVND (reference sequence). The CDR3 has 14 residues. CDR3 DNA sequence: TGTGCCAGTAGTAATCAACAGGGTGTCTATGGCTACACCTTC. It encodes CASSNQQGVYGYTF.

The J gene is TRBJ1-6, the V gene TRBV6-5; 7 nucleotides match TRBD1. The germline V gene has CDR1 MNHEY and CDR2 SVGAGI. The CDR3 covers 15 residues. V shed 7 bases, J shed 6 bases, and the junction held 9 bases outside the gene matches. The CDR3 reads CASTRQGGGNSPLHF. The CDR3 DNA follows: TGTGCCAGCACCCGGCAGGGGGGTGGTAATTCACCCCTCCACTTT.

This rearrangement joins TRBV7-9 to TRBJ1-6; possible D gene TRBD1, 5 bases. Between the trimmed V and J ends, which lost 4 bases and 3 bases, there was a span of 7 bases. Germline V gene lookup returns CDR1 SEHNR and CDR2 FQNEAQ (reference sequence). The CDR3 totals 14 residues. The CDR3, as DNA: TGTGCCAGCAGCTCCAGGGACTATAATTCACCCCTCCACTTT. It yields the protein CASSSRDYNSPLHF.

The table lists this clone with a few counts. V gene TRBV6-5 combines with J gene TRBJ2-5, with 8 bases that match TRBD1. V lost 5 bases, J lost 5 bases, and 4 bases stayed unmatched. The CDR3 consists of 13 residues. CDR1 is MNHEY and CDR2 is SVGAGI in the germline V gene. CDR3 in amino acids: CASSQGAFETQYF. CDR3 in DNA: TGTGCCAGCAGTCAGGGGGCCTTCGAGACCCAGTACTTC.